Included here is one TCR beta chain sequence, with context. The antigen is unknown. The data originate from a study of monozygotic twins with cystic fibrosis. Study context: Library input was about 3 micrograms of fragmented DNA, with approximately 16 PCR cycles.

The CDR3 totals 15 residues. Germline assignment: CDR1 SEHNR and CDR2 FQNEAQ (reference sequence). The V and J ends lost 4 bases and 6 bases, in that order; junction bases with no gene match: 9. Study results and limitations: Nucleotide-identical clonotype sharing was significantly higher within monozygotic CF twin pairs than between unrelated CF individuals. J usage was most co-twin-similar in 8 of 16 pairs, V in 13.

The data were produced by immunoSEQ multiplex PCR, yet TCRdb's version contains in-frame clones alone and is incomplete. The sample lists some 25,000 clones; 96% were seen once. The J gene is TRBJ1-2, the V gene TRBV7-9, with 9 bases identical to TRBD1. Sample: blood. This sequence was found in a girl aged 2-15 years with cystic fibrosis. This chain's CDR3 is CASSSGQGPTNGYTF. The CDR3, as DNA: TGTGCCAGCAGCTCAGGACAGGGGCCTACTAATGGCTACACCTTC.